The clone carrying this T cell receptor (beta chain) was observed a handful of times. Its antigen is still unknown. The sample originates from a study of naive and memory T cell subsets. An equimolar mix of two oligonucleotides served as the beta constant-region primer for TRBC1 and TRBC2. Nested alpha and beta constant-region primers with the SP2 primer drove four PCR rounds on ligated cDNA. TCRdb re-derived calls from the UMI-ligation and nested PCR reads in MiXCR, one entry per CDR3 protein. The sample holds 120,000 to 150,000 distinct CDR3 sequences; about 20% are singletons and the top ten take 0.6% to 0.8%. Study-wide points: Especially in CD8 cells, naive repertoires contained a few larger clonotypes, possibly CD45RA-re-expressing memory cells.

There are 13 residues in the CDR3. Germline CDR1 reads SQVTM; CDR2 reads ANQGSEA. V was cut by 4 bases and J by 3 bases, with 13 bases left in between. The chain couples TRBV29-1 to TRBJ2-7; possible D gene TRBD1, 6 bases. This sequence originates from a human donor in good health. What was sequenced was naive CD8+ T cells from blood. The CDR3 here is CSVGDTGGYEQYF. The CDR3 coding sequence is TGCAGCGTTGGGGACACTGGGGGCTACGAGCAGTACTTC.